Following are 4 T cell receptor beta chains from one sample sequenced in a study of blood T cell repertoires in COVID-19. Repertoires were generated with immunoSEQ multiplex PCR, while TCRdb's copy carries only in-frame clones and drops some. The repertoire holds roughly 170,000 clones, with over 75% as singletons. The sample taken for sequencing was peripheral blood. These receptors were obtained from a man aged 55 to 70 who had recovered from COVID-19.

The chain joins TRBV5-4 to TRBJ2-5; D may be TRBD1 (6 bases). Germline V lookup: CDR1 SGHNT, CDR2 YYREEE (reference sequence). V was pared by 4 bases and J by 5 bases, with 21 bases between. The CDR3 is made up of 16 amino acids. CDR3 loop: CASSARARGSGETQYF. In DNA form, the CDR3 reads TGTGCCAGCAGCGCTAGGGCCAGGGGCTCAGGGGAGACCCAGTACTTC.

This clone was observed a handful of times. This chain links TRBV5-1 with TRBJ1-1; the D gene is possibly TRBD1 (6 bases). The CDR3 extends over 14 amino acids. V was shortened by 3 bases and J by 4 bases, with 13 bases between the two germline ends. The germline gives CDR1 SGHRS, CDR2 YFSETQ. As DNA, the CDR3 is TGCGCCAGCAGCTCCCAGACAGGTTCCACTGAAGCTTTCTTT. Translating it yields CASSSQTGSTEAFF.

V is TRBV7-8 and J is TRBJ1-2; 7 bases match TRBD1. V lost 4 bases and J lost 6; bases outside the gene matches: 11. This CDR3 is built from 15 residues. Germline CDR1 reads SGHVS; CDR2 reads FQNEAQ. The CDR3 loop reads CASSSLTGVGNGYTF. DNA of the CDR3: TGTGCCAGCAGCTCTCTTACAGGGGTTGGGAATGGCTACACCTTC.

This sequence joins TRBV5-1 and TRBJ2-3; 12 bases are a match to TRBD2. Trimming cost V 0 bases and J 1 base; bases outside gene matches: 3. The V gene's germline CDR1 is SGHRS and CDR2 YFSETQ. The CDR3 loop spans 17 amino acids. CDR3 coding DNA: TGCGCCAGCAGCTTGGCGGCTAGCGGGGGGGGCACAGATACGCAGTATTTT. It translates to CASSLAASGGGTDTQYF. The full variable domain, with the rest looked up from reference TRBV5-1 and TRBJ2-3, is KAGVTQTPRYLIKTRGQQVTLSCSPISGHRSVSWYQQTPGQGLQFLFEYFSETQRNKGNFPGRFSGRQFSNSRSEMNVSTLELGDSALYLCASSLAASGGGTDTQYFGPGTRLTVL.